This T cell receptor beta chain emerged from a study of post-analysis software for immune sequencing data. Study details: Relapsing-remitting, secondary progressive and progressive-relapsing courses of multiple sclerosis were included.

The authors incorporated unique molecular identifiers into the TCR beta cDNA libraries. Input populations of 1 to 10 million T cells gave rise to approximately 500,000 cDNA molecules. TCRdb reprocessed the PCR reads with MiXCR, giving one entry per CDR3 protein. This sample yields fewer than 600,000 distinct CDR3 sequences, of which roughly 45% are seen a single time; about an eighth belongs to the top ten. The CDR3 runs 15 residues. Germline-derived CDR1 and CDR2 are MDHEN and SYDVKM. Points from the study as a whole: A few TRBV segments appeared more often in patients than in controls, and TRBV5-6, TRBV5-1 and TRBV20-1 were among these. Normalized Chao1 diversity was significantly lower in multiple sclerosis patients than in controls. Batch-matched samples strongly co-clustered by F measure.

For this clonotype: The antigen is unknown. The junction departs from the called germline gene at one end, perhaps through a read error.

This TCR derives from a girl aged 5 to 17 with multiple sclerosis. The J gene is TRBJ1-6, the V gene TRBV28; no reliable D call. Sequencing was done on a sample of blood. CDR3 DNA sequence: TGTGCCAGCAGTTTACGAATTGGGAATAATTCACCCCCCCACTTT. It is translated as CASSLRIGNNSPPHF.